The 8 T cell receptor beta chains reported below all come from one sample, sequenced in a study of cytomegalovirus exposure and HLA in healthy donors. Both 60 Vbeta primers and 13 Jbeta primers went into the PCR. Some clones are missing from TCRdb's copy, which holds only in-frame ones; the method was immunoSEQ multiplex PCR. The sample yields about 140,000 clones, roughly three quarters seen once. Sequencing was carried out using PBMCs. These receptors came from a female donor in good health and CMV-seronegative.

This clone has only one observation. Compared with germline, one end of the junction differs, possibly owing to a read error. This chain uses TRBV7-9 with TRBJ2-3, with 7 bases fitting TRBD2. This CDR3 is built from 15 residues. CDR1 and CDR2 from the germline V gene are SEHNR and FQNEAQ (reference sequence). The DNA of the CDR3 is TGTTCCAGCAGCTTGGCCAGCGGGAACACAGATACGCAGTATTTT. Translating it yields CSSSLASGNTDTQYF.

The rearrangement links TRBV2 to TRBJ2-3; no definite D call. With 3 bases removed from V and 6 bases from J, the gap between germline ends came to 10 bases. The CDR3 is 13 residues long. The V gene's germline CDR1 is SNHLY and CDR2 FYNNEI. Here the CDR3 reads CASSDRPRDTQYF. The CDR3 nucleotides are TGTGCCAGCAGTGACAGACCCAGGGATACGCAGTATTTT.

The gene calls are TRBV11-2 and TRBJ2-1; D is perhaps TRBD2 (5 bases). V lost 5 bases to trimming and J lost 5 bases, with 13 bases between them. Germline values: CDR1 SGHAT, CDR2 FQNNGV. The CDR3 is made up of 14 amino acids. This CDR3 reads CASSLGGRNNEQFF. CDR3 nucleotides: TGTGCCAGCAGCCTCGGAGGTAGAAACAATGAGCAGTTCTTC.

The CDR3 DNA follows: TGTGCCAGCAGCCTTCCGGACGGGAAACGGCCCCAGCATTTT. It translates to CASSLPDGKRPQHF. The chain couples TRBV7-8 to TRBJ1-5; no reliable D call. Germline V gene lookup returns CDR1 SGHVS and CDR2 FQNEAQ. Trimming left V 5 bases short and J 9 bases short, with 17 bases between. CDR3 length: 14 residues.

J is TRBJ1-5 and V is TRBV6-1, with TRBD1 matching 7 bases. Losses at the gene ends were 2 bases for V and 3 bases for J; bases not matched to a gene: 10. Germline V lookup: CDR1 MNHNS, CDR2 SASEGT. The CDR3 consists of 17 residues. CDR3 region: CASSEPKTGTYNQPQHF. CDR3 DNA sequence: TGTGCCAGCAGTGAACCTAAGACAGGGACGTACAATCAGCCCCAGCATTTT.

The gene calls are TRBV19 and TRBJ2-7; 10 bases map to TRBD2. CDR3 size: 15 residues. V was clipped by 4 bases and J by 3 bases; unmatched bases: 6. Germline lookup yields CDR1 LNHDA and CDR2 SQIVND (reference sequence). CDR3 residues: CASSTGTSVHYEQYF. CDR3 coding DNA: TGTGCCAGTAGTACCGGGACTAGCGTGCACTACGAGCAGTACTTC.

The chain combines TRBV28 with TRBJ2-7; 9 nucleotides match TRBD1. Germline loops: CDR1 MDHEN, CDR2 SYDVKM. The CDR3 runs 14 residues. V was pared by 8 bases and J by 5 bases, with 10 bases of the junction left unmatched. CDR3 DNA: TGTGCCAGCGGCCTAGGACAGGGGTCTCACGAGCAGTACTTC. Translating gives CASGLGQGSHEQYF.

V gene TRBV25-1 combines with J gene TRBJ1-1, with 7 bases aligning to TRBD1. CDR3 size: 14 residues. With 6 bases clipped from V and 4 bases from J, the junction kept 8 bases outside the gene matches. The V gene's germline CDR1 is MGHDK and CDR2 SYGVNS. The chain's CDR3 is CASSMATGPTEAFF. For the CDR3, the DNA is TGTGCCAGCAGCATGGCGACAGGGCCCACTGAAGCTTTCTTT.